This TCR beta chain originates from a study of control samples from healthy donors and cancer patients. The method was immunoSEQ multiplex PCR; TCRdb's version includes in-frame clones alone and lacks a portion of them. Of roughly 200,000 clones listed, roughly 94% are singletons. This TCR derives from a man aged 50 or older in good health. Sequencing was carried out using blood.

In DNA, the CDR3 is TGCGCCAGCAGCTTGGATTCGAGAACTTCCACCGGGGAGCTGTTTTTT. Protein product: CASSLDSRTSTGELFF. The chain is built from TRBV5-1 and TRBJ2-2, with D hard to call. The CDR3 consists of 16 residues. V was clipped by 0 bases and J by 4 bases, with 13 bases between them. Germline loops: CDR1 SGHRS, CDR2 YFSETQ.